This is a list of T cell receptor beta chains from one sample in a study of CD8+CD57+ T cells in acquired aplastic anemia. TCRdb processed the reads anew with MiXCR; each CDR3 protein has one entry. The sample has about 220,000 distinct CDR3 sequences; about 37% are singletons. Material: sorted CD4+, CD8+, or CD8+CD57+ T cells (not recorded which) from PBMCs. These TCRs come from a human donor in good health, serving as a control. The CDR3 runs from the conserved cysteine through the conserved F or W. D genes are given only for firm matches.

TRBJ1-6 . TRBV5-6 CASRVKGGNSPLHF
TRBJ2-5 . TRBV7-2 CASRYDRWGETQYF
TRBJ1-1 . TRBV9 CASSVDSWDAEAFF
TRBJ2-7 . TRBV7-2 CASSYPGVSYEQYF
TRBJ2-5 TRBD2 TRBV20-1 CSAPQRGKETQYF
TRBJ2-7 . TRBV7-9 CASSLAQYFSVDGYEQYF
TRBJ1-2 . TRBV10-3 CAISETDGYTF
TRBJ2-2 TRBD1 TRBV7-2 CASSPGQGAPGELFF
TRBJ1-2 TRBD1 TRBV7-2 CASSMTGRYGYTF
TRBJ2-7 TRBD2 TRBV2 CASSDGGGSSYEQYF
TRBJ2-7 . TRBV7-8 CASSPIRLVRELRGEQYF
TRBJ2-4 . TRBV6-1 CASSEVREDIQYF
TRBJ2-5 . TRBV12-3/TRBV12-4 CASSLGGDWETQYF
TRBJ2-5 . TRBV7-2 CASTYLGGTQYF
TRBJ2-2 . TRBV24-1 CATSDLRGTGELFF
TRBJ2-5 TRBD2 TRBV19 CASSTVGGASGATKETQYF
TRBJ1-6 TRBD1 TRBV7-9 CASSLVRDSTGSPLHF
TRBJ1-1 TRBD1 TRBV29-1 CSVQQGATEAFF
TRBJ1-6 . TRBV7-6 CASSSDRLLSPLHF
TRBJ1-2 . TRBV2 CASGGSYGYTF
TRBJ1-5 . TRBV15 CATSSIQGGSNQPQHF
TRBJ1-2 TRBD1 TRBV19 CASSDHGTANYGYTF
TRBJ2-6 . TRBV5-1 CASSSASAGANVLTF
TRBJ1-3 . TRBV4-2 CASSQVSQTSGNTIYF